This T cell receptor beta chain was retrieved from a study of early T cells in non-severe SARS-CoV-2 infection. For the study at large: Sequencing of bulk RNA from unsorted whole blood was done, without chain pairing.

The CDR3 runs 15 residues. This clonotype was counted between two and nine times. Individual cDNA molecules received unique molecular identifiers. From the 5' RACE reads, TCRdb called clonotypes with MiXCR, one entry per CDR3 protein. Of about 48,000 distinct CDR3 sequences listed, about 7.8% are singletons. The origin of this receptor is an adult who was a healthcare worker with PCR-confirmed SARS-CoV-2 infection or an uninfected control (not recorded which). J is TRBJ1-5 and V is TRBV21-1; TRBD1 is taken as the D call from the table, unchecked against the DNA. TRBV21-1 is noted as a pseudogene. Sequenced: whole blood. The CDR3 loop is CASSAQGYSNQPQHF. The CDR3 DNA sequence: TGTGCCAGCAGCGCTCAGGGGTATAGCAATCAGCCCCAGCATTTT.